This record looks at one T cell receptor beta chain sequence and its context. Its cognate antigen has yet to be identified. The record has no base qualities; no much larger clone is one base away. This sample was included in a study of blood T cell repertoires in COVID-19 (dated by TCRdb to the early 2020s). Context from the whole study: Samples from collaborators originated in the United States, Italy and Spain and spanned both the acute and convalescent phases of COVID-19. The prospective study material was composed of cDNA or gDNA derived from T cells, B-cell-depleted T cells, or PBMCs. Deeply sampled blood TCRbeta repertoires from subjects exposed to, actively infected with, or recovered from COVID-19 were included in the dataset. The repertoires were released in a freely available public database meant as a resource for research on the immune response to SARS-CoV-2. The samples were drawn from the first 160 participants of the ongoing ImmuneRACE study and from 1,254 subjects provided by 6 global collaborators. The sample metadata nearly always contained a de-identified subject ID, COVID-19 status, age in years and sex. Where HLA class I and class II types were available, the types were taken from metadata supplied by the sample provider, not from assay-based typing. Results and caveats for the whole study, not just this receptor: The amount of clinical and demographic metadata varied by source and participant and was provided uncurated.

At one collaborating source in Seattle, patients were enrolled during active infection and were followed longitudinally through the course of disease. Each collaborating institution followed its own protocols to collect whole blood in K2EDTA tubes. Collaborator samples were shipped for TCRbeta analysis as frozen whole blood, isolated PBMCs, or DNA extracted from either sample type. TCRbeta CDR3 regions were amplified from genomic DNA using the immunoSEQ Assay, a bias-controlled multiplex PCR. Turning to the authors' computational methods: Within the assay, amplification of reference gene primers was used to estimate how many nucleated cells each sample contained. To quantify the absolute abundance of each unique TCRbeta CDR3 rearrangement, sequence reads were collapsed and filtered. For each sample, productive Simpson clonality was calculated as the square root of Simpson's diversity index across productive rearrangements. TCRdb mirrors the immuneACCESS table, restricted to in-frame sequences. Some clones are absent from its copies; in checked studies, under half trace to an unresolved V gene, and the reason for the others is unknown. Clone size and V and J calls were adopted from that table, with D and trimming inferred from the DNA. For this sample there are roughly 260,000 clones; 85% to 90% appear just once. Of the sample, around 11% falls within the top ten clones.

CDR1 and CDR2 (KGHSH, LQKENI) derive from the germline V gene. From the cysteine up to the phenylalanine, the CDR3 has a length of 16 residues. The retained sequence is limited to the CDR3, 48 bases, with the frame set at the first base. V is reduced by 5 bases and J by 0 bases, leaving a spacing of 14 bases between them. The receptor's source is a woman in her twenties or thirties with COVID-19, enrolled during active disease. What was sequenced was peripheral blood. This chain is built from TRBV18 and TRBJ1-5; the D gene is perhaps TRBD1, on 6 matching bases. The encoded CDR3 is CASSTRGGFSNQPQHF. The bases are TGTGCCAGCTCAACCAGGGGAGGGTTTAGCAATCAGCCCCAGCATTTT.